The TCR beta chain described here comes from a study of cytotoxic CD8 clonotypes in ibrutinib-treated CLL. Study findings and constraints: Baseline clonality, above age-matched healthy donor levels, tracked circulating CD8+ T-cell counts. Treatment left the uncommon public clonotypes either contracted or stable in frequency.

In this sample, this clone turned up a few times. The antigen remains undetermined. Since a far larger clone is one base different, this is likely a read error. Depth targeted 1 in 200,000 to 1 in 1 million T cells, averaging approximately 9.3x coverage per clonotype. Sequenced by immunoSEQ multiplex PCR; TCRdb stores in-frame clones only, minus some. The data contain some 23,000 clones, roughly 74% of them seen just once; the ten biggest clones take up under 50%. The CDR3 consists of 15 residues. Between the trimmed V and J ends, which lost 0 bases and 3 bases, there was a span of 11 bases. The germline CDR1 and CDR2 sequences are SGHRS and YFSETQ.

This chain uses TRBV5-1 with TRBJ2-3; D tentatively fits TRBD1 or TRBD2 (5 bases each). This specimen was PBMCs, taken after 12 months of ibrutinib treatment. The source of this sequence is a human donor with chronic lymphocytic leukemia. In DNA, the CDR3 is TGCGCCAGCAGCTTGGGGTCCTGGGGGACAGATACGCAGTATTTT. Residues: CASSLGSWGTDTQYF.